This T cell receptor (beta chain) was recorded in a study of T cells in Graves' hyperthyroidism and ophthalmopathy. Study-level findings and limits: A 13 V-J model separated ophthalmopathy from stable hyperthyroidism.

From RNA transcripts, TCR beta CDR3 regions were amplified. HTBI primers were used for first-round RT-PCR of the TCR CDR3. TCRdb re-called the multiplex PCR reads with MiXCR, one entry per CDR3 protein. Among hundreds of thousands of distinct CDR3 sequences listed, 25% to 30% were seen once. Looked up from germline, CDR1 is DFQATT and CDR2 is SNEGSKA (reference sequence). CDR3 length: 12 amino acids. Trimming stripped 0 bases from V and 7 bases from J, with 6 bases between. This clonotype has ten or more counts. Antigen: not known. Exclusion criteria comprised uncontrolled infection, other autoimmune disease, pregnancy or lactation.

V usage is TRBV20-1 and J usage is TRBJ2-2, with D uncertain. Sequencing used blood. This receptor was taken from a man aged 40-50 years with Graves' hyperthyroidism that later progressed to Graves' ophthalmopathy. The CDR3 reads CSARDPGGELFF. In nucleotides, the CDR3 is TGCAGTGCTAGAGACCCTGGCGGGGAGCTGTTTTTT.